Sequencing of this T cell receptor beta chain was carried out in a study of PD-1 blockade in classical Hodgkin lymphoma. General study points: No one has yet defined what causes the repertoire differences, which may be disease activity or prior therapy. Patients starting nivolumab less than 1 year after ASCT had lower diversity and were excluded from later analyses. Similar baseline diversity was found in complete responders and newly diagnosed patients.

Germline-derived CDR1 and CDR2 are MNHNS and SASEGT. The CDR3 has 13 residues. V was pared by 2 bases and J by 5 bases, with 7 bases between. Time point defined: cycle 4 day 1 (C4D1), after five to seven weeks of nivolumab. All trial patients relapsed after autologous stem cell transplantation. Data came from immunoSEQ multiplex PCR; TCRdb stores just in-frame clones and leaves some out. Among tens of thousands of clones listed, 75% to 85% were seen once. Comment on this clone: The antigen is undetermined.

The rearrangement joins TRBV6-1 to TRBJ1-5, with D unclear. Sample: peripheral blood mononuclear cells (PBMCs), taken before the fourth cycle of nivolumab. The TCR comes from a human donor with classical Hodgkin lymphoma. The CDR3 sequence is CASSELGDQPQHF. CDR3 nucleotides: TGTGCCAGCAGTGAACTCGGGGATCAGCCCCAGCATTTT.